The rows below give T cell receptor beta chains drawn from one sample of a study of blood T cell repertoires in COVID-19. Profiling relied on immunoSEQ multiplex PCR, and the TCRdb table lists in-frame clones only, not all of them. The sample has 250,000 to 300,000 clones, 70% to 90% seen once. Material: peripheral blood. These receptors came from a woman in her 70s with COVID-19, enrolled during active disease. The CDR3 runs from the conserved cysteine through the conserved F or W. The D gene is left open where the match is weak. Only some rows state a clone size, as once, few, many or a class for expanded clones.

>TRBV11-2|TRBD2|TRBJ2-1|17|NA
CASSLETRLAGYNEQFF
TGTGCCAGCAGCTTAGAAACTCGACTAGCGGGCTACAATGAGCAGTTCTTC
>TRBV27|TRBD2|TRBJ2-1|19|NA
CASGRRLTSGGPSYNEQFF
TGTGCCAGCGGCCGGCGACTGACTAGCGGGGGTCCCTCCTACAATGAGCAGTTCTTC
>TRBV6-2/TRBV6-3|NA|TRBJ2-6|16|NA
CASSYLPRSGANVLTF
TGTGCCAGCAGTTACCTGCCGCGCTCTGGGGCCAACGTCCTGACTTTC
>TRBV7-2|NA|TRBJ1-1|14|once
CASSSGQWGTEAFF
TGTGCCAGCAGCTCAGGACAGTGGGGCACTGAAGCTTTCTTT
>TRBV18|NA|TRBJ2-1|13|NA
CASSPSQGNEQFF
TGTGCCAGCTCACCTTCTCAGGGAAACGAGCAGTTCTTC
>TRBV7-2|TRBD2|TRBJ2-3|16|NA
CASSSTQRGSTDTQYF
TGTGCCAGCAGCTCCACCCAGCGGGGAAGCACAGATACGCAGTATTTT
>TRBV7-9|NA|TRBJ2-1|14|NA
CASSLSGTYNEQFF
TGTGCCAGCAGCTTATCGGGGACCTACAATGAGCAGTTCTTC
>TRBV10-3|TRBD1|TRBJ1-2|13|NA
CAIPRQGYYGYTF
TGTGCCATTCCTAGACAGGGGTACTATGGCTACACCTTC
>TRBV7-9|NA|TRBJ1-4|14|NA
CASSRSSVGEKLFF
TGTGCCAGCAGCCGTAGCTCGGTGGGTGAAAAACTGTTTTTT
>TRBV3-1/TRBV3-2|NA|TRBJ2-7|14|NA
CASSQGRGIYEQYF
TGTGCCAGCAGCCAAGGAAGGGGAATCTACGAGCAGTACTTC
>TRBV15|NA|TRBJ2-1|15|NA
CATSSHRGSDNEQFF
TGTGCCACCAGCAGTCACCGGGGGTCCGACAATGAGCAGTTCTTC
>TRBV29-1|NA|TRBJ2-4|12|NA
CSVEWGQNIQYF
TGCAGCGTTGAATGGGGCCAAAACATTCAGTACTTC
>TRBV7-9|TRBD2|TRBJ2-1|15|NA
CASSLTSGGYNEQFF
TGTGCCAGCAGCTTAACGAGCGGGGGATACAATGAGCAGTTCTTC
>TRBV7-2|NA|TRBJ2-7|13|NA
CASSSQGPPGQYF
TGTGCCAGCAGCTCCCAGGGCCCCCCAGGGCAGTACTTC
>TRBV27|NA|TRBJ1-5|13|NA
CASSTYSNQPQHF
TGTGCCAGCAGTACATATAGCAATCAGCCCCAGCATTTT
>TRBV30|TRBD1|TRBJ2-3|13|NA
CAWSTGGGDTQYF
TGTGCCTGGAGCACAGGGGGCGGGGATACGCAGTATTTT
>TRBV6-4|NA|TRBJ2-2|14|NA
CASSVQGFNGELFF
TGTGCCAGCAGTGTTCAGGGGTTTAACGGGGAGCTGTTTTTT
>TRBV12-3/TRBV12-4|NA|TRBJ2-5|13|NA
CASRGSYQETQYF
TGTGCCAGCAGGGGCTCCTACCAAGAGACCCAGTACTTC
>TRBV24-1|NA|TRBJ2-5|13|NA
CATSVGRLEGQYF
TGTGCCACCAGTGTCGGGCGCTTGGAGGGCCAGTACTTC
>TRBV29-1|NA|TRBJ1-2|11|few
CSAGDLSGYTF
TGCAGCGCCGGGGACTTATCGGGCTACACCTTC
>TRBV24-1|TRBD2|TRBJ2-3|18|NA
CATSDRGRRDRFTDTQYF
TGTGCCACCAGTGATCGCGGGAGGCGGGACCGATTCACAGATACGCAGTATTTT
>TRBV21-1|NA|TRBJ1-6|17|NA
CASSKTSLGSANSPLHF
TGTGCCAGCAGCAAGACTAGTTTGGGGTCGGCTAATTCACCCCTCCACTTT
>TRBV11-2|TRBD1|TRBJ2-3|15|NA
CASSWAGGGTDTQYF
TGTGCCAGCAGCTGGGCAGGGGGCGGAACAGATACGCAGTATTTT
>TRBV7-2|TRBD1|TRBJ1-1|15|NA
CASSSNRGPGTEAFF
TGTGCCAGCAGCTCCAACAGGGGGCCGGGCACTGAAGCTTTCTTT
>TRBV6-6|TRBD1|TRBJ2-7|13|once
CASMRGQGYEQYF
TGTGCCAGCATGAGGGGGCAGGGGTACGAGCAGTACTTC
>TRBV6-1|TRBD2|TRBJ2-2|19|NA
CASSATGTSGVTNTGELFF
TGTGCCAGCAGTGCAACCGGGACTAGCGGGGTCACGAACACCGGGGAGCTGTTTTTT
>TRBV7-2|TRBD1|TRBJ1-1|17|NA
CASSLEGTGGEVTEAFF
TGTGCCAGCAGCTTAGAAGGGACAGGGGGCGAGGTCACTGAAGCTTTCTTT
>TRBV19|NA|TRBJ1-1|15|NA
CASSTRGLMNTEAFF
TGTGCCAGTAGTACCCGAGGGCTGATGAACACTGAAGCTTTCTTT
>TRBV4-1|TRBD1|TRBJ1-6|16|NA
CASSQGQGSYNSPLHF
TGCGCCAGCAGCCAGGGACAGGGGTCCTATAATTCACCCCTCCACTTT
>TRBV5-1|TRBD2|TRBJ2-7|17|once
CASSPGTSGGAGDEQYF
TGCGCCAGTTCCCCAGGGACTAGCGGGGGGGCCGGCGACGAGCAGTACTTC
>TRBV2|NA|TRBJ1-2|14|NA
CASRYQGSESGYTF
TGTGCCAGCAGGTATCAGGGGAGCGAGTCCGGCTACACCTTC
>TRBV9|TRBD1|TRBJ2-7|14|NA
CASSAGTGRYEQYF
TGTGCCAGCAGCGCGGGGACAGGGCGCTACGAGCAGTACTTC
>TRBV9|TRBD1|TRBJ1-6|15|NA
CASSEQGSYNSPLHF
TGTGCCAGCAGCGAACAGGGGTCCTATAATTCACCCCTCCACTTT
>TRBV24-1|TRBD1|TRBJ1-1|14|few
CATSDWTGSQGAFF
TGTGCCACCAGTGATTGGACAGGGAGCCAGGGAGCTTTCTTT
>TRBV12-5|NA|TRBJ1-1|12|NA
CASGGEVTEAFF
TGTGCTAGTGGAGGGGAAGTAACTGAAGCTTTCTTT
>TRBV5-4|NA|TRBJ1-5|15|few
CASSLDPAGNQPQHF
TGTGCCAGCAGCTTGGATCCGGCAGGGAATCAGCCCCAGCATTTT
>TRBV9|NA|TRBJ2-2|15|NA
CASSVVSGNTGELFF
TGTGCCAGCAGCGTAGTTAGCGGAAACACCGGGGAGCTGTTTTTT
>TRBV13|NA|TRBJ1-4|14|NA
CASTWRSTNEKLFF
TGTGCCAGCACCTGGAGGTCAACTAATGAAAAACTGTTTTTT
>TRBV21-1|NA|TRBJ1-2|13|NA
CASPGTANYGYTF
TGTGCCAGCCCAGGGACAGCGAACTATGGCTACACCTTC
>TRBV5-4|TRBD1|TRBJ1-4|13|NA
CASSGTGSEKLFF
TGTGCCAGCAGCGGGACAGGGTCTGAAAAACTGTTTTTT